Listed below are T cell receptor beta chains from one sample, sequenced in a study of cytomegalovirus exposure and HLA in healthy donors. The data were produced by immunoSEQ multiplex PCR, yet TCRdb's version contains in-frame clones alone and is incomplete. The sample has fewer than 200,000 clones, around three quarters seen once; the top ten hold 4.5% to 6%. The sample was PBMCs. The receptors shown here come from a man aged 40-50 years in good health and CMV-seronegative. Both conserved end residues are part of each CDR3. A D gene is named only where the DNA matches it firmly. Size tells how often a clone was seen (once, few, many) or the class of an expanded clone, and some rows leave it out.

v_gene	j_gene	abundance	d_gene	CDR3aa	CDR3nt
TRBV27	TRBJ1-6	.	.	CASNHGQTYNSPLHF	TGTGCCAGCAATCATGGACAGACCTATAATTCACCCCTCCACTTT
TRBV11-3	TRBJ2-5	.	TRBD2	CASSPWTSGWDETQYF	TGTGCCAGCAGCCCCTGGACTAGCGGGTGGGACGAGACCCAGTACTTC
TRBV7-9	TRBJ2-1	few	.	CASSPPLSSSYNEQFF	TGTGCCAGCAGCCCGCCGCTATCGAGCTCCTACAATGAGCAGTTCTTC
TRBV7-2	TRBJ2-7	once	.	CASSFGSYEQYF	TGTGCCAGCAGCTTCGGGTCGTACGAGCAGTACTTC
TRBV10-1	TRBJ2-7	once	.	CASRGATLYEQYF	TGCGCCAGCCGGGGGGCCACGCTCTACGAGCAGTACTTC
TRBV5-6	TRBJ2-1	.	.	CASSRSTGPWDSYNEQFF	TGTGCCAGCAGCCGATCGACAGGACCCTGGGACTCCTACAATGAGCAGTTCTTC
TRBV6-5	TRBJ2-3	.	.	CASSGGLGGADTQYF	TGTGCCAGCAGTGGGGGACTCGGAGGGGCAGATACGCAGTATTTT
TRBV5-1	TRBJ1-4	.	TRBD1	CASSLQGGFEKLFF	TGCGCCAGCAGCTTACAGGGGGGTTTTGAAAAACTGTTTTTT
TRBV7-9	TRBJ1-5	.	.	CASSPEGYQPQHF	TGTGCCAGCAGCCCCGAGGGATATCAGCCCCAGCATTTT
TRBV5-8	TRBJ2-6	.	.	CASSLDRGGGANVLTF	TGTGCCAGCAGCTTGGACAGGGGAGGTGGGGCCAACGTCCTGACTTTC
TRBV6-5	TRBJ2-1	once	TRBD2	CASRPGLASYNEQFF	TGTGCCAGCAGGCCGGGACTAGCTTCTTACAATGAGCAGTTCTTC
TRBV7-9	TRBJ2-7	once	.	CASSLRQTYEQYF	TGTGCCAGCAGCTTGCGACAAACCTACGAGCAGTACTTC
TRBV5-4	TRBJ2-5	once	.	CASSFAHREETQYF	TGTGCCAGCAGCTTCGCCCACAGGGAGGAGACCCAGTACTTC
TRBV19	TRBJ2-3	.	.	CASRKEFTDTQYF	TGTGCCAGTCGAAAGGAGTTCACAGATACGCAGTATTTT
TRBV11-2	TRBJ2-1	few	.	CASNPGSSYNEQFF	TGTGCCAGCAACCCGGGGAGCTCCTACAATGAGCAGTTCTTC
TRBV10-2	TRBJ2-1	few	TRBD2	CASRTSGRGGEQFF	TGCGCCAGCAGAACTAGCGGGAGGGGGGGTGAGCAGTTCTTC
TRBV27	TRBJ2-7	few	TRBD1	CASSLSGRGYEQYF	TGTGCCAGCAGTTTATCTGGCAGGGGGTACGAGCAGTACTTC
TRBV18	TRBJ2-7	.	TRBD1	CASSLRTGKDDEQYF	TGTGCCAGCTCACTCAGGACAGGGAAAGACGACGAGCAGTACTTC
TRBV29-1	TRBJ2-7	.	.	CSVEKGYEQYF	TGCAGCGTTGAGAAGGGGTACGAGCAGTACTTC
TRBV11-2	TRBJ2-2	.	TRBD1	CASSVRQGAWNTGELFF	TGTGCCAGCAGCGTCAGACAGGGGGCTTGGAACACCGGGGAGCTGTTTTTT
TRBV5-4	TRBJ2-7	.	TRBD2	CASTLTETGTSLYEQYF	TGTGCCAGCACCCTGACAGAGACCGGGACTAGCCTCTACGAGCAGTACTTC
TRBV18	TRBJ1-2	.	.	CASSPDPTGIYGYTF	TGTGCCAGCTCACCAGATCCCACGGGGATTTATGGCTACACCTTC
TRBV19	TRBJ2-1	.	TRBD2	CASTSVGGQNEQFF	TGTGCCAGTACAAGTGTGGGAGGGCAAAATGAGCAGTTCTTC
TRBV9	TRBJ1-2	.	TRBD1	CASSNRQGSYTF	TGTGCCAGCAGCAACCGACAGGGAAGCTACACCTTC
TRBV7-9	TRBJ1-6	few	.	CASSLGRGVNSPLHF	TGTGCCAGCAGCTTAGGTAGGGGTGTTAATTCACCCCTCCACTTT
TRBV7-2	TRBJ2-3	.	TRBD2	CASSEWTSGPSTDTQYF	TGTGCCAGCAGCGAATGGACTAGCGGGCCCAGCACAGATACGCAGTATTTT
TRBV7-3	TRBJ2-3	.	TRBD2	CASSFGTSGSTQYF	TGTGCCAGCAGCTTTGGGACTAGCGGGAGTACGCAGTATTTT
TRBV30	TRBJ2-5	.	.	CAWSVQPAQETQYF	TGTGCCTGGAGTGTACAGCCAGCCCAAGAGACCCAGTACTTC
TRBV9	TRBJ1-1	.	TRBD1	CASSVGGQGAYTEAFF	TGTGCCAGCAGCGTTGGTGGACAGGGGGCTTACACTGAAGCTTTCTTT
TRBV9	TRBJ2-1	.	TRBD2	CASSVVTSGTISYNEQFF	TGTGCCAGCAGCGTAGTTACTAGCGGGACGATCTCCTACAATGAGCAGTTCTTC
TRBV29-1	TRBJ2-7	.	TRBD1	CSVEGDRDYEQYF	TGCAGCGTTGAGGGGGACAGGGACTACGAGCAGTACTTC
TRBV5-8	TRBJ2-7	few	.	CASEYYEQYF	TGTGCCAGCGAGTATTACGAGCAGTACTTC
TRBV5-6	TRBJ1-4	.	TRBD1	CASSGRDRGSEKLFF	TGTGCCAGCAGCGGCCGGGACAGGGGGAGTGAAAAACTGTTTTTT
TRBV19	TRBJ1-5	.	.	CASSSSRFGNRDRNQPQHF	TGTGCCAGTAGCTCATCCCGTTTCGGCAACAGGGACCGCAATCAGCCCCAGCATTTT
TRBV7-2	TRBJ2-5	.	.	CASIPRGGVLRETQYF	TGTGCCAGCATCCCGAGGGGGGGGGTCCTCCGGGAGACCCAGTACTTC
TRBV5-1	TRBJ2-6	.	.	CASSLVRVSGANVLTF	TGCGCCAGCAGCTTGGTACGGGTCTCTGGGGCCAACGTCCTGACTTTC
TRBV2	TRBJ2-7	.	TRBD2	CASSEGSGGYEQYF	TGTGCCAGCAGTGAAGGTAGCGGGGGATACGAGCAGTACTTC
TRBV6-1	TRBJ2-2	.	.	CASSGSQLGPGELFF	TGTGCCAGCAGTGGTTCGCAGCTTGGGCCCGGGGAGCTGTTTTTT
TRBV20-1	TRBJ1-1	.	TRBD1	CSAQDRVRAFF	TGCAGTGCGCAGGACAGGGTGAGGGCTTTCTTT
TRBV19	TRBJ1-2	few	.	CASTGSVFSYGYTF	TGTGCCAGTACAGGGTCGGTTTTTAGCTATGGCTACACCTTC
TRBV7-9	TRBJ2-1	.	TRBD2	CASSSRLAGDNEQFF	TGTGCCAGCAGCTCCAGACTAGCGGGAGACAATGAGCAGTTCTTC
TRBV9	TRBJ2-1	.	TRBD2	CASSVVEPGLAGRDEQFF	TGTGCCAGCAGCGTAGTGGAACCGGGACTAGCGGGTAGGGATGAGCAGTTCTTC
TRBV7-2	TRBJ2-1	.	.	CASRLVPNEQFF	TGTGCCAGCAGACTAGTGCCCAATGAGCAGTTCTTC
TRBV5-4	TRBJ1-2	.	TRBD1	CASSMTGGGDGYTF	TGTGCCAGCAGCATGACAGGGGGCGGCGATGGCTACACCTTC
TRBV18	TRBJ2-1	.	TRBD1	CASSPRAGAGGLLTYNEQFF	TGTGCCAGCTCACCAAGGGCAGGAGCAGGGGGCCTTTTAACCTACAATGAGCAGTTCTTC
TRBV19	TRBJ2-3	.	TRBD1	CASSTQGATDTQYF	TGTGCCAGTAGTACCCAGGGGGCTACAGATACGCAGTATTTT
TRBV11-3	TRBJ2-5	.	TRBD2	CASSRSGTSGRKETQYF	TGTGCCAGCAGCCGCTCCGGGACTAGCGGGAGAAAGGAGACCCAGTACTTC
TRBV7-2	TRBJ2-5	.	TRBD1	CASSLEDRVGTQYF	TGTGCCAGCAGCTTAGAGGACAGGGTAGGGACCCAGTACTTC
TRBV6-1	TRBJ2-1	.	TRBD2	CASSEALAGGFPSYNEQFF	TGTGCCAGCAGTGAAGCGCTAGCGGGGGGTTTCCCCTCCTACAATGAGCAGTTCTTC
TRBV4-3	TRBJ2-2	once	.	CASSQYLTGKAGELFF	TGCGCCAGCAGCCAATATCTAACAGGGAAGGCCGGGGAGCTGTTTTTT
TRBV7-9	TRBJ2-5	.	.	CASSLVGGQGETQYF	TGTGCCAGCAGCTTGGTGGGAGGTCAGGGAGAGACCCAGTACTTC
TRBV19	TRBJ2-1	.	.	CASSIPGVREQFF	TGTGCCAGTAGTATTCCGGGGGTCAGGGAGCAGTTCTTC
TRBV7-9	TRBJ2-1	once	.	CASSARQENINEQFF	TGTGCCAGCAGCGCCAGACAGGAGAATATTAATGAGCAGTTCTTC
TRBV10-3	TRBJ2-3	.	TRBD1	CAISGTSGTDPEDTQYF	TGTGCCATCAGTGGAACTTCCGGGACAGACCCTGAGGATACGCAGTATTTT
TRBV9	TRBJ2-1	few	TRBD1	CASSPRDRTYNEQFF	TGTGCCAGCAGCCCCCGGGACAGGACCTACAATGAGCAGTTCTTC